These 29 T cell receptor beta chains share one sample of origin, sequenced in a study of blood T cell repertoires in COVID-19. Here immunoSEQ multiplex PCR was the method, and the copy in TCRdb shows in-frame clones only, minus some. The sample shows approximately 270,000 clones, approximately 91% of them seen only once. The source material was peripheral blood. The source is a man aged 45 to 65 with acute or convalescent COVID-19.

V usage is TRBV18 and J usage is TRBJ1-1, with TRBD1 matching over 7 bases. CDR3 length: 14 residues. The V gene end was trimmed by 4 bases and the J gene end by 4 bases; junction bases not matched to a gene: 6. CDR1 is KGHSH and CDR2 is LQKENI in the germline V gene. In DNA form, the CDR3 reads TGTGCCAGCTCACTACAGGGGCGTCCCACTGAAGCTTTCTTT. Protein product: CASSLQGRPTEAFF.

The chain couples TRBV12-5 to TRBJ2-1; perhaps TRBD1 as D (5 bases). V was clipped by 6 bases and J by 8 bases, with 8 bases between them. Germline CDR1 and CDR2: LGHNT and FRNRAP. The CDR3 loop spans 11 amino acids. CDR3 nucleotide sequence: TGTGCTAGTGGCTCAGGGTATGAGCAGTTCTTC. Residues: CASGSGYEQFF.

V usage is TRBV6-5 and J usage is TRBJ2-1, with D possibly TRBD1 on 5 matching bases. V lost 6 bases and J 4 bases, leaving 16 bases between the germline ends. From germline, CDR1 is MNHEY and CDR2 SVGAGI. This CDR3 is built from 15 residues. The DNA of the CDR3 is TGTGCCAGCAGCCTAAATGGGGCCTATTACAATGAGCAGTTCTTC. Translated: CASSLNGAYYNEQFF.

V gene TRBV2 combines with J gene TRBJ1-1; TRBD1 might be the D (6 bases). In germline, CDR1 is SNHLY, CDR2 FYNNEI. V was cut by 8 bases and J by 1 base, with 11 bases left in between. This CDR3 contains 13 residues. The CDR3: CASGQTQNTEAFF. CDR3 DNA: TGTGCCAGCGGACAGACTCAGAACACTGAAGCTTTCTTT.

The chain is built from TRBV7-3 and TRBJ1-1; D remains ambiguous. The germline CDR1 and CDR2 sequences are SGHTA and FQGTGA. The V end lost 4 bases, the J end lost 1 base, and 16 bases lay between the germline ends. This CDR3 comprises 16 residues. The CDR3 protein is CASSSTRGRTNTEAFF. CDR3 in DNA: TGTGCCAGCAGCTCCACACGTGGCAGAACGAACACTGAAGCTTTCTTT.

V usage is TRBV2 and J usage is TRBJ1-2; 8 nucleotides align to TRBD1. CDR1 is SNHLY, CDR2 FYNNEI, per germline. V lost 5 bases, J lost 5 bases, and 4 bases stayed unmatched. The CDR3 loop spans 13 amino acids. As DNA, the CDR3 is TGTGCCAGCAGTCTGGACAGGGAGTATGGCTACACCTTC. Its translation: CASSLDREYGYTF.

The chain joins TRBV2 to TRBJ2-7; 9 bases line up with TRBD2. Germline loops: CDR1 SNHLY, CDR2 FYNNEI. V was pared by 2 bases and J by 0 bases, with 5 bases of the junction left unmatched. The CDR3 has 16 amino acids. CDR3 in DNA: TGTGCCAGCAGTGAACGTCAAGCGGGGGGCTCCTACGAGCAGTACTTC. This codes for CASSERQAGGSYEQYF.

The V and J genes are TRBV19 and TRBJ2-1, with TRBD1 identical over 9 bases. The CDR3 totals 14 residues. The V gene's germline CDR1 is LNHDA and CDR2 SQIVND (reference sequence). The ends lost 7 bases at V and 7 bases at J; junction bases unmatched: 8. The CDR3 loop reads CASTRTGVANEQFF. The CDR3 DNA follows: TGTGCCAGTACCAGGACAGGGGTCGCGAATGAGCAGTTCTTC.

The J gene is TRBJ1-2, the V gene TRBV10-1; D gene ambiguous. This CDR3 is 13 amino acids long. The germline V and J ends were trimmed by 3 bases and 4 bases, with 9 bases remaining between them. The germline CDR1 and CDR2 sequences are WNHNN and SYGVQD (reference sequence). The CDR3 DNA reads TGCGCCAGCAGTGAAAACATGGTCTATGGCTACACCTTC. Amino acids: CASSENMVYGYTF.

This chain joins TRBV29-1 and TRBJ1-1, with 8 bases that match TRBD1. The J segment lost 1 base and the V segment lost 4 bases, leaving 8 bases of the junction unmatched. CDR1 is SQVTM and CDR2 is ANQGSEA in the germline V gene. There are 15 residues in the CDR3. CDR3: CSVVNTGTGNTEAFF. The CDR3 nucleotides read TGCAGCGTTGTAAACACCGGGACAGGGAACACTGAAGCTTTCTTT.

The chain employs TRBV7-2 and TRBJ2-3; 13 bases are a match to TRBD2. The germline gives CDR1 SGHTA, CDR2 FQGNSA. This CDR3 has 16 amino acids. V lost 5 bases and J lost 4; bases outside the gene matches: 6. CDR3 region: CASSPRTSGGPDTQYF. The CDR3 bases are TGTGCCAGCAGCCCCCGGACTAGCGGGGGCCCAGATACGCAGTATTTT.

The rearrangement uses TRBV10-2 and TRBJ2-5; TRBD1 agrees at 12 bases. Looked up from germline, CDR1 is WSHSY and CDR2 is SAAADI. This CDR3 comprises 19 residues. Trimming at V came to 0 bases and at J to 4 bases, leaving 12 bases not matched to a gene. CDR3: CASSESGGTGGWIGETQYF. The CDR3 region has the DNA TGCGCCAGCAGTGAGTCGGGGGGGACAGGGGGCTGGATTGGAGAGACCCAGTACTTC.

With respect to this clone: The junction and the germline gene differ at one end; a read error may be behind it. The V gene is TRBV29-1, the J gene TRBJ1-1; no firm D call. This CDR3 spans 10 amino acids. Germline V CDR1 and CDR2: SQVTM, ANQGSEA. CDR3 in amino acids: CSVEGSKAFF. CDR3 bases: TGCAGCGTCGAAGGATCTAAAGCTTTCTTT.

The chain employs TRBV16 and TRBJ1-2, with D hard to call. V was pared by 0 bases and J by 8 bases, with 16 bases between. The CDR3 contains 15 residues. CDR1 and CDR2 (germline): KGHSY, FQNENV. The CDR3 DNA reads as TGTGCCAGCAGCCAATCTAGGAGCAGCCTTGGGGGCTACACCTTC. The encoded protein is CASSQSRSSLGGYTF.

The chain employs TRBV7-6 and TRBJ1-4, with D maybe TRBD1 (6 bases). The germline CDR1 and CDR2 sequences are SGHVS and FNYEAQ. Trimming removed 5 bases at V and 6 bases at J, with 13 bases between. This CDR3 has 14 residues. The CDR3 DNA follows: TGTGCCAGCAGCCCCCGGGACATGCATGAAAAACTGTTTTTT. Encoded protein: CASSPRDMHEKLFF.

The CDR3, as DNA: TGTGCCACCAGCAGAGACCTGGCGGGGGAAGAGACCCAGTACTTC. As protein: CATSRDLAGEETQYF. V gene TRBV15 combines with J gene TRBJ2-5; 7 bases line up with TRBD2. J gave up 3 bases and V 0 bases, and 4 bases lay outside the gene matches. This CDR3 region has 15 residues. Germline V gene lookup returns CDR1 LNHNV and CDR2 YYDKDF (reference sequence).

The rearrangement joins TRBV27 to TRBJ1-2; 10 nucleotides match TRBD1. The germline gives CDR1 MNHEY, CDR2 SMNVEV (reference sequence). CDR3 size: 16 residues. The J segment lost 8 bases and the V segment lost 6 bases, leaving 15 bases of the junction unmatched. The CDR3 region is CASSPEVGDRGWGYTF. Written as DNA, the CDR3 is TGTGCCAGCAGCCCAGAAGTCGGGGACAGGGGCTGGGGCTACACCTTC.

This clone appeared a single time. CDR3 sequence reads: CASSQTQETQYF. DNA of the CDR3: TGTGCCAGCAGCCAAACTCAAGAGACCCAGTACTTC. The chain has TRBV14 and TRBJ2-5; D call uncertain. Per the germline V gene, CDR1 is SGHDN and CDR2 is FVKESK. Trimming shortened V by 2 bases and J by 2 bases, and 3 bases separated the two germline ends. The CDR3 is made up of 12 amino acids.

The chain recombines TRBV9 with TRBJ2-1, with 7 bases identical to TRBD1. The CDR3 consists of 15 residues. V was clipped by 0 bases and J by 3 bases; unmatched bases: 3. Germline CDR1 and CDR2: SGDLS and YYNGEE. In DNA form, the CDR3 reads TGTGCCAGCAGCGTAGGGGCAGGGGGCTACAATGAGCAGTTCTTC. Amino acid sequence: CASSVGAGGYNEQFF.

The chain links TRBV24-1 to TRBJ2-3, with TRBD2 matching 10 bases. The CDR3 runs 16 residues. Germline CDR1 reads KGHDR; CDR2 reads SFDVKD. Germline trimming cut 4 bases from V and 5 bases from J; bases unmatched to any gene: 8. CDR3 nucleotides: TGTGCCACCAGTGACCCCCGAGCGGGGGGGAGAGATACGCAGTATTTT. Its translation is CATSDPRAGGRDTQYF.

V and J are TRBV12-5 and TRBJ1-1; TRBD1 matches 7 bases. This CDR3 contains 14 residues. V was clipped by 1 base and J by 5 bases; unmatched bases: 4. Germline assignment: CDR1 LGHNT and CDR2 FRNRAP. This CDR3 is CASGLGQGQTEAFF. The CDR3 DNA reads TGTGCTAGTGGTTTGGGACAGGGACAAACTGAAGCTTTCTTT.

The rearrangement joins TRBV5-4 to TRBJ2-2, with a weak D call TRBD2 (6 bases). V lost 7 bases and J lost 4, with 11 bases in between. The CDR3 has 13 residues. Germline V lookup: CDR1 SGHNT, CDR2 YYREEE (reference sequence). This CDR3 is CASGGVGTGELFF. In nucleotides, the CDR3 is TGTGCCAGCGGCGGGGTAGGCACCGGGGAGCTGTTTTTT.

The CDR3 loop is CASRPTSGGRETQYF. The DNA for the CDR3 is TGTGCCAGCAGACCGACTAGCGGGGGGCGTGAGACCCAGTACTTC. This chain uses TRBV2 with TRBJ2-5; the match to TRBD2 covers 13 bases. The CDR3 covers 15 residues. Germline CDR1 is SNHLY and CDR2 is FYNNEI. V was clipped by 6 bases and J by 5 bases; unmatched bases: 6.

This sequence joins TRBV2 and TRBJ2-1; D possibly corresponds to TRBD1 (6 bases). Looked up from germline, CDR1 is SNHLY and CDR2 is FYNNEI. CDR3 length: 13 residues. The V and J ends lost 6 bases and 4 bases respectively, with 10 bases between them. The CDR3 here is CASSADRYNEQFF. The CDR3, as DNA: TGTGCCAGCAGCGCTGACAGGTACAATGAGCAGTTCTTC. Full variable domain (missing parts from reference TRBV2 and TRBJ2-1): EPEVTQTPSHQVTQMGQEVILRCVPISNHLYFYWYRQILGQKVEFLVSFYNNEISEKSEIFDDQFSVERPDGSNFTLKIRSTKLEDSAMYFCASSADRYNEQFFGPGTRLTVL.

V and J are TRBV19 and TRBJ2-7, with TRBD2 as a possible D gene (6 bases). The V end was cut by 3 bases, the J end by 7 bases, with 13 bases between. This CDR3 is built from 13 residues. The germline V gene has CDR1 LNHDA and CDR2 SQIVND (reference sequence). For the CDR3, the DNA is TGTGCCAGTAGTATTGGGCAGGCGGGGGAGCAGTACTTC. Protein: CASSIGQAGEQYF.

This chain joins TRBV3-1 (or the pseudogene TRBV3-2) and TRBJ2-2, with 7 positions matching TRBD1. This CDR3 has 17 residues. Germline loops: CDR1 LGHDT, CDR2 YNNKEL (reference sequence). V shed 6 bases, J shed 6 bases, and the junction held 16 bases outside the gene matches. The CDR3 coding sequence is TGTGCCAGCAGGAGAGACAGGGCGGCAACTCTCCCCGGGGAGCTGTTTTTT. This translates into CASRRDRAATLPGELFF.

This chain joins TRBV18 and TRBJ2-7; weak D call: TRBD1 (7 bases). Germline V gene lookup returns CDR1 KGHSH and CDR2 LQKENI. V lost 6 bases and J lost 3, with 12 bases in between. The CDR3 spans 13 residues. CDR3 DNA sequence: TGTGCCAGCTCTGACCAGGGGGGCTACGAGCAGTACTTC. Its protein is CASSDQGGYEQYF.

The chain couples TRBV6-6 to TRBJ1-1, with 7 bases identical to TRBD1. V was clipped by 7 bases and J by 8 bases; unmatched bases: 10. This CDR3 region has 13 residues. The germline V gene encodes CDR1 MNHNY and CDR2 SVGAGI (reference sequence). CDR3 nucleotide sequence: TGTGCCAGCACCGTGACAGGGAGGTTGGAAGCTTTCTTT. It encodes CASTVTGRLEAFF.

This chain links TRBV4-1 with TRBJ2-7; tentative D call: TRBD1 (5 bases). The CDR3 contains 15 residues. The V end was cut by 0 bases, the J end by 2 bases, with 11 bases between. Germline CDR1 and CDR2: MGHRA and YSYEKL. The CDR3 here is CASSQEWGGAYEQYF. In nucleotides, the CDR3 is TGCGCCAGCAGCCAAGAGTGGGGCGGAGCCTACGAGCAGTACTTC.